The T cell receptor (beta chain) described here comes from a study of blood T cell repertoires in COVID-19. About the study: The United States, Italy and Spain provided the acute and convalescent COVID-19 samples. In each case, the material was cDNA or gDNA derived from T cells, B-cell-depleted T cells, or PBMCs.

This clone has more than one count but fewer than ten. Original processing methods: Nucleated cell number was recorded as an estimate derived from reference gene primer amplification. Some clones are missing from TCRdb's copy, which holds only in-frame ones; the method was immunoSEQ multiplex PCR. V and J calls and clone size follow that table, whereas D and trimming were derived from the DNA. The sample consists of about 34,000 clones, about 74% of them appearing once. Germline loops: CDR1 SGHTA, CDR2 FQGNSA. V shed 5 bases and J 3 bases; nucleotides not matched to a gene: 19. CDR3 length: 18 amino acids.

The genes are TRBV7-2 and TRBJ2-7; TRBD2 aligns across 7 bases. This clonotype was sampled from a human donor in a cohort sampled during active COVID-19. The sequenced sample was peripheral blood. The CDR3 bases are TGTGCCAGCAGCCCCACCGGGCCATCTAGCGGAAGGCGCTACGAGCAGTACTTC. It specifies CASSPTGPSSGRRYEQYF.